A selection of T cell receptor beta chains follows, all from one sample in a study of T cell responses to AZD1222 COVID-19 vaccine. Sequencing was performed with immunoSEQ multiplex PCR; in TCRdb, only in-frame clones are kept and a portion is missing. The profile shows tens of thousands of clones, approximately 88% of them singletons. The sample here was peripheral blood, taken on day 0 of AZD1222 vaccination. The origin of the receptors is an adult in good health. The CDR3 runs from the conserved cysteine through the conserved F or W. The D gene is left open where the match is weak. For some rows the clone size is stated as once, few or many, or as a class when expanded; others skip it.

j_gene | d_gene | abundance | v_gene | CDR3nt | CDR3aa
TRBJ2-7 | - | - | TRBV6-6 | TGTGCCAGCAGTTACTTACAGTCGAACGAGCAGTACTTC | CASSYLQSNEQYF
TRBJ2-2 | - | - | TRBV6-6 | TGTGCCAGCAGTCCCTTTTGGCGGAGTAAGGTCACCGGGGAGCTGTTTTTT | CASSPFWRSKVTGELFF
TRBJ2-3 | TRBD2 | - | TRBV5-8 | TGTGCCAGCAGCTTGAGGCGGGGGTTTAGCACAGATACGCAGTATTTT | CASSLRRGFSTDTQYF
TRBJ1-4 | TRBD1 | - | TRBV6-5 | TGTGCCAGCAGACAACAGGGGGCGGGCGAAAAACTGTTTTTT | CASRQQGAGEKLFF
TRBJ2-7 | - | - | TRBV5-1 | TGCGCCAGCAGCTCGGGACCGCGAGATTCAGGTTACGAGCAGTACTTC | CASSSGPRDSGYEQYF
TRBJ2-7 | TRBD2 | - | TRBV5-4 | TGTGCCAGCAGCTTGGGGGGACTAGCGGGAGCCCTCTCCTACGAGCAGTACTTC | CASSLGGLAGALSYEQYF
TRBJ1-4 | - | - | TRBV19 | TGTGCCAGTAGTATATCATCCTGGACTAATGAAAAACTGTTTTTT | CASSISSWTNEKLFF
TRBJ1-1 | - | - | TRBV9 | TGTGCCAGCAGCGTAGGGTCCGGGAGCACTGAAGCTTTCTTT | CASSVGSGSTEAFF
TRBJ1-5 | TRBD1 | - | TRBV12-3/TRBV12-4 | TGTGCCAGCAGTCTGACAGGGGATCAGCCCCAGCATTTT | CASSLTGDQPQHF
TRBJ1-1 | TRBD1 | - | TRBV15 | TGTGCCACCAGCAGAGAGGTCAGGGGGCATACTGAAGCTTTCTTT | CATSREVRGHTEAFF
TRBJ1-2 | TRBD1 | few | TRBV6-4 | TGTGCCAGCAGTGGGACAGGGTGGAACTATGGCTACACCTTC | CASSGTGWNYGYTF
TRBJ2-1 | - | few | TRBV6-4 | TGTGCCAGCGGACCGGGCGCGGGAAGCTACAATGAGCAGTTCTTC | CASGPGAGSYNEQFF
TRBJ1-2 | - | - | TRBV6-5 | TGTGCCAGCAGCCTGACGGTGGGGGGTGGCTACACCTTC | CASSLTVGGGYTF
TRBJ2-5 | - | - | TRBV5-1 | TGCGCCAGCAGCCTAGGACACATTCAAGAGACCCAGTACTTC | CASSLGHIQETQYF
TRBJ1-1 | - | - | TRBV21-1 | TGTGCCAGCAGCCTGCGACAGGTGATGAACACTGAAGCTTTCTTT | CASSLRQVMNTEAFF
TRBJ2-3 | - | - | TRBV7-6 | TGTGCCAGCAGCCCGAGAGGGGCTGGCACAGATACGCAGTATTTT | CASSPRGAGTDTQYF
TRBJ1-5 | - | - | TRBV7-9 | TGTGCCAGCAGCCCCCCCGGGGGGTACAATCAGCCCCAGCATTTT | CASSPPGGYNQPQHF
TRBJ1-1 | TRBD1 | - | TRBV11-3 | TGTGCCAGCACCTTAAACAGGGGGCGCATCTCTGAAGCTTTCTTT | CASTLNRGRISEAFF
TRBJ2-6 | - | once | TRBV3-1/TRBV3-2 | TGTGCCAGCAGCCAATCTGGGGCCAACGTCCTGACTTTC | CASSQSGANVLTF
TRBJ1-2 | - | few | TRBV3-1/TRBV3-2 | TGTGCCAGCAGCCAAGCTCTTGGTTGGGGGAGGTCGCCATTATACTATGGCTACACCTTC | CASSQALGWGRSPLYYGYTF
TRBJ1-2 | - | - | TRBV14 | TGTGCCAGCAGCCAAGATAGAAAGTCTCCATATGGCTACACCTTC | CASSQDRKSPYGYTF
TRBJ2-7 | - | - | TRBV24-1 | TGTGCCACCAGTGATCCCGGACATTACGAGCAGTACTTC | CATSDPGHYEQYF
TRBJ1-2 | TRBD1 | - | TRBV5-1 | TGCGCCAGTCGACCGGGACAGTACTATGGCTACACCTTC | CASRPGQYYGYTF
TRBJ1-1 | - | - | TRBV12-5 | TGTGCCGTGGGGCGGGGGCCGAACACTGAAGCTTTCTTT | CAVGRGPNTEAFF
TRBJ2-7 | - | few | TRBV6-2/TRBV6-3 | TGTGCCAGCAGTTTGACAGACAGGTACGAGCAGTACTTC | CASSLTDRYEQYF
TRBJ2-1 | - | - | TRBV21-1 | TGTGCCAGCAGCCAACCTTACCCCGGTGGGTACAATGAGCAGTTCTTC | CASSQPYPGGYNEQFF
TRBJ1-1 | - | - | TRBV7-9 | TGTGCCAGCAGGCACCGGTGGGACACTGAAGCTTTCTTT | CASRHRWDTEAFF
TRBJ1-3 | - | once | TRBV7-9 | TGTGCCAGCAGCTTAGCAGTCTCTGGAAACACCATATATTTT | CASSLAVSGNTIYF
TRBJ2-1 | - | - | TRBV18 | TGTGCCAGCTCACGTTTGAGAGGCAATGAGCAGTTCTTC | CASSRLRGNEQFF
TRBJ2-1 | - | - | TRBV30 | TGTGCCTGGAGTCGGGGGACCTACAATGAGCAGTTCTTC | CAWSRGTYNEQFF
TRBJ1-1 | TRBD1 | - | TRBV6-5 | TGTGCCAGCAGTTACCGGACAGGGGAAGCTTTCTTT | CASSYRTGEAFF
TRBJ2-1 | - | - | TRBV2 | TGTGCCAGCAGTGAAACTAGTTCCTACAATGAGCAGTTCTTC | CASSETSSYNEQFF
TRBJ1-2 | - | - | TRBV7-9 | TGTGCCAGCACCGACATAGCTAACTATGGCTACACCTTC | CASTDIANYGYTF
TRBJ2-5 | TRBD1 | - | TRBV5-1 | TGCGCCAGCAGCTTGCTTTTTGACAGGGCGGCGGAGACCCAGTACTTC | CASSLLFDRAAETQYF
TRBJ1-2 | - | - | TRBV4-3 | TGCGCCAGCAGCCAAGCGGCGGCAGACCTTAACTATGGCTACACCTTC | CASSQAAADLNYGYTF
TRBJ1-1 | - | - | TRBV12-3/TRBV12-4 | TGTGCCAGCAGTTCCCCAGGGATTGATGAAGCTTTCTTT | CASSSPGIDEAFF
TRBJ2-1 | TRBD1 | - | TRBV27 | TGTGCCAGCAGTCCGTGGGACAGGGGTAATGAGCAGTTCTTC | CASSPWDRGNEQFF
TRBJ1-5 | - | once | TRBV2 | TGTGCCAGCACCTACTCGGACGGCTATAGCAATCAGCCCCAGCATTTT | CASTYSDGYSNQPQHF
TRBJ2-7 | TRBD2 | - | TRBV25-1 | TGTGCCAGCAGTCGGGGGGGACAACCCCACGCTTCCTTCGAGCAGTACTTC | CASSRGGQPHASFEQYF
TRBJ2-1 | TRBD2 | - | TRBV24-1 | TGTGCCACCAGTGCGAGTAGCGGGAGGATCGAGCAGTTCTTC | CATSASSGRIEQFF
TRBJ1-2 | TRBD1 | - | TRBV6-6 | TGTGCCAGCAGTTCCGGGACAGGGAGTAACTATGGCTACACCTTC | CASSSGTGSNYGYTF
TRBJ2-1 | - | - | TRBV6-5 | TGTGCCAGCAGCTTGTATGGAGTTCACTACAATGAGCAGTTCTTC | CASSLYGVHYNEQFF
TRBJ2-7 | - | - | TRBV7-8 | TGTGCCAGCAGCTTACGCGGAGACGAAAGCGAGCAGTACTTC | CASSLRGDESEQYF
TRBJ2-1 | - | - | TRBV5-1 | TGCGCCAGCAGCTTGGTGCTAGCCCTCAATGAGCAGTTCTTC | CASSLVLALNEQFF
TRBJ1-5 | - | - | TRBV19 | TGTGCCAGTCAGTATGCCGGGGACCACAATCAGCCCCAGCATTTT | CASQYAGDHNQPQHF
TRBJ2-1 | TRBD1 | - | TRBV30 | TGTGCCTGGAGTGTACCGGACAGGGATTACAATGAGCAGTTCTTC | CAWSVPDRDYNEQFF
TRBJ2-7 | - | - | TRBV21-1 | TGTGCCAGCAGCAGTGAAAACAACGAGCAGTACTTC | CASSSENNEQYF
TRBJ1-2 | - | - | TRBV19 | TGTGCCAGTAGTGCCCTCGATAGAAACTATGGCTACACCTTC | CASSALDRNYGYTF
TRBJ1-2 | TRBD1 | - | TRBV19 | TGTGCCAGTACAATTGAGGGGACAGGGATGTACTATGGCTACACCTTC | CASTIEGTGMYYGYTF
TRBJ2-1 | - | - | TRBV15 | TGTGCCACCAGCAGGGTTCTATTGTCCACATCCTACAATGAGCAGTTCTTC | CATSRVLLSTSYNEQFF
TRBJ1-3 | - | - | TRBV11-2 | TGTGCCAGCAGCTTAGGGCCGGGGGCCCTGTGGCACCCTGGAAACACCATATATTTT | CASSLGPGALWHPGNTIYF
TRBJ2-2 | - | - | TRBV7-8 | TGTGCCAGCAGCTTATATATGGGAGTTGGAAACACCGGGGAGCTGTTTTTT | CASSLYMGVGNTGELFF
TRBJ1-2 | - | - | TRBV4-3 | TGCGCCAGCAGCCATTCCAGGGAAGGGAACTATGGCTACACCTTC | CASSHSREGNYGYTF